This TCR beta chain was identified in a study of a mutant IDH1 vaccine in newly diagnosed glioma. General study results and limits: Pseudoprogression seemed unlinked to shifts in top peripheral T cell clonotypes.

This table comes from immunoSEQ multiplex PCR, and its TCRdb copy is limited to in-frame clones, with some not included. The sample has 90,000 to 100,000 clones, roughly 89% seen once; the top ten hold 0.6% to 0.95%. Concerning this clone: Its target is not known.

The time point is: week 47, end of study. The study gave 300 ug of mutant IDH1 20-mer peptide per vaccine dose, with topical imiquimod. Germline V gives CDR1 KGHSY, CDR2 FQNENV. The CDR3 runs 15 residues. Trimming removed 1 base from V and 4 bases from J, with 11 bases in between. The chain links TRBV16 to TRBJ2-1, with D possibly being TRBD1 (7 bases). The clonotype originates from a woman aged 50 to 65 with glioma. The starting material was PBMCs, obtained from a glioma patient whose treatment included an IDH1 peptide vaccine. CDR3 sequence reads: CASSQLAGGYNEQFF. The CDR3, as DNA: TGTGCCAGCAGCCAATTGGCAGGGGGGTACAATGAGCAGTTCTTC.